Listed below are T cell receptor beta chains from one sample, sequenced in a study of control samples from healthy donors and cancer patients. Method: immunoSEQ multiplex PCR; TCRdb's copy keeps in-frame clones and lacks some. This sample has more than 100,000 clones, with nearly 90% found just once. What was sequenced was PBMCs. The receptors stem from a man aged 50 or older with head and neck cancer. The CDR3 runs from the conserved cysteine through the conserved F or W. A D gene is named only where the DNA matches it firmly. Expanded clones get a size class; other rows say once, few or many, or leave the size out.

D gene: TRBD1
clone size: NA
J gene: TRBJ1-2
V gene: TRBV29-1
CDR3 protein: CSVDDRAFYGYTF
CDR3 DNA: TGCAGCGTTGATGACAGGGCCTTCTATGGCTACACCTTC

D gene: NA
clone size: NA
J gene: TRBJ1-3
V gene: TRBV29-1
CDR3 protein: CSVVEGPIAGSTIYF
CDR3 DNA: TGCAGCGTTGTGGAGGGGCCGATCGCTGGAAGCACCATATATTTT

D gene: TRBD1
clone size: once
J gene: TRBJ2-2
V gene: TRBV7-3
CDR3 protein: CASSSQGALSPGELFF
CDR3 DNA: TGTGCCAGCAGCTCACAGGGGGCCTTAAGCCCCGGGGAGCTGTTTTTT

D gene: NA
clone size: NA
J gene: TRBJ1-3
V gene: TRBV2
CDR3 protein: CASTGQPGGNTIYF
CDR3 DNA: TGTGCCAGCACCGGACAGCCCGGGGGAAACACCATATATTTT

D gene: TRBD2
clone size: NA
J gene: TRBJ2-7
V gene: TRBV2
CDR3 protein: CASIRLAGSYEQYF
CDR3 DNA: TGTGCCAGCATCCGACTAGCGGGCTCCTACGAGCAGTACTTC

D gene: NA
clone size: NA
J gene: TRBJ1-1
V gene: TRBV7-9
CDR3 protein: CASSLRGYGMNTEAFF
CDR3 DNA: TGTGCCAGCAGCTTACGGGGATACGGGATGAACACTGAAGCTTTCTTT

D gene: NA
clone size: NA
J gene: TRBJ2-3
V gene: TRBV2
CDR3 protein: CASSNQGTDTQYF
CDR3 DNA: TGTGCCAGCAGTAACCAGGGGACAGATACGCAGTATTTT

D gene: NA
clone size: few
J gene: TRBJ1-1
V gene: TRBV6-5
CDR3 protein: CASSYLGGGTEAFF
CDR3 DNA: TGTGCCAGCAGTTATTTGGGAGGGGGCACTGAAGCTTTCTTT

D gene: TRBD1
clone size: NA
J gene: TRBJ2-1
V gene: TRBV7-2
CDR3 protein: CASSSGQGTPEQFF
CDR3 DNA: TGTGCCAGCAGCTCGGGACAGGGGACCCCTGAGCAGTTCTTC

D gene: NA
clone size: NA
J gene: TRBJ2-1
V gene: TRBV6-5
CDR3 protein: CASSYEGLTYNEQFF
CDR3 DNA: TGTGCCAGCAGTTATGAGGGGTTGACCTACAATGAGCAGTTCTTC

D gene: NA
clone size: NA
J gene: TRBJ2-5
V gene: TRBV19
CDR3 protein: CASSIGGTETQYF
CDR3 DNA: TGTGCCAGTAGTATCGGGGGCACGGAGACCCAGTACTTC